The clone carrying this T cell receptor (beta chain) was recorded a few times. This entry belongs to a study of beta chain features in type 1 diabetes. The isolated RNA, all of it, was reverse transcribed, so expressed TCRB transcripts were what got sequenced. TCRdb's table, derived via immunoSEQ multiplex PCR, lists solely in-frame clones and lacks some. The data hold more than 300,000 clones, with less than 15% observed a single time. V shed 0 bases and J shed 4 bases, with 10 bases lying between them. CDR3 length equals 14 residues. CDR1 is SGDLS and CDR2 is YYNGEE in the germline V gene. The sequence derives from a young woman in good health. This chain uses TRBV9 with TRBJ1-2, with D uncertain. The sample taken for sequencing was naive CD4+ T cells from blood. CDR3 amino acids: CASSVGQSSYGYTF. CDR3 sequence (DNA): TGTGCCAGCAGCGTAGGTCAGTCATCCTATGGCTACACCTTC.